Listed below are T cell receptor beta chains from one sample, sequenced in a study of blood T cells in healthy people across ages. TCRdb re-analysed the 5' RACE reads in MiXCR, keeping a single row per CDR3 protein. The table has about 780,000 distinct CDR3 sequences, around half seen once. The material sequenced was blood. The source of these receptors is an elderly man in good health. The CDR3 runs from the conserved cysteine through the conserved F or W. The D gene is left open where the match is weak. The size entry is marked missing in some rows and otherwise reads once, few, many or a size class.

cdr3_length: 15
clone_size: NA
v_call: TRBV15
d_call: TRBD1
j_call: TRBJ2-2
cdr3_nt: TGTGCCACCAGCACCCGACAGGGGAGCACCGGGGAGCTGTTTTTT
cdr3_aa: CATSTRQGSTGELFF

cdr3_length: 12
clone_size: NA
v_call: TRBV20-1
d_call: TRBD1
j_call: TRBJ2-1
cdr3_nt: TGCAGTGCTAGTGGACAGGACAGTGAGCAGTTCTTC
cdr3_aa: CSASGQDSEQFF

cdr3_length: 16
clone_size: NA
v_call: TRBV11-3
d_call: TRBD1
j_call: TRBJ2-7
cdr3_nt: TGTGCCAGCAGCCCCCGGGACAGGGATATTCCCTACGAGCAGTACTTC
cdr3_aa: CASSPRDRDIPYEQYF

cdr3_length: 16
clone_size: NA
v_call: TRBV20-1
d_call: TRBD2
j_call: TRBJ2-7
cdr3_nt: TGCAGTGCTAGACACGGAGGACTAGCGGGAGTCTCCGAGCAGTACTTC
cdr3_aa: CSARHGGLAGVSEQYF

cdr3_length: 11
clone_size: NA
v_call: TRBV7-2
d_call: NA
j_call: TRBJ2-3
cdr3_nt: TGTACCAGCAGCTTATCGGATACGCAGTATTTT
cdr3_aa: CTSSLSDTQYF

cdr3_length: 19
clone_size: NA
v_call: TRBV4-3
d_call: TRBD2
j_call: TRBJ2-1
cdr3_nt: TGCGCCAGCAGCCGCGAGACTTCCGGGACTAGCTTCTCCTACAATGAGCAGTTCTTC
cdr3_aa: CASSRETSGTSFSYNEQFF

cdr3_length: 15
clone_size: NA
v_call: TRBV25-1
d_call: NA
j_call: TRBJ1-6
cdr3_nt: TGTGCCAGCAGTGAATATAGGACATCCAGTTCACCCCTCCACTTT
cdr3_aa: CASSEYRTSSSPLHF

cdr3_length: 16
clone_size: NA
v_call: TRBV20-1
d_call: NA
j_call: TRBJ1-6
cdr3_nt: TGCAGTGCTAGAGACCGGTGGACGGCTGGGGATTCACCCCTCCACTTT
cdr3_aa: CSARDRWTAGDSPLHF

cdr3_length: 16
clone_size: NA
v_call: TRBV28
d_call: TRBD2
j_call: TRBJ2-1
cdr3_nt: TGTGCCAGCAGTTTAGTTAGGCTAGCGGGAGACAATGAGCAGTTCTTC
cdr3_aa: CASSLVRLAGDNEQFF

cdr3_length: 14
clone_size: many
v_call: TRBV7-2
d_call: NA
j_call: TRBJ1-1
cdr3_nt: TGTGCCAGCAGCCGCGACAGTTCGAACACTGAAGCTTTCTTT
cdr3_aa: CASSRDSSNTEAFF

cdr3_length: 16
clone_size: few
v_call: TRBV27
d_call: NA
j_call: TRBJ2-7
cdr3_nt: TGTGCCAGCAGTTTATCGACGGGGGAGATGGGATACGAGCAGTACTTC
cdr3_aa: CASSLSTGEMGYEQYF

cdr3_length: 19
clone_size: NA
v_call: TRBV4-1
d_call: NA
j_call: TRBJ2-7
cdr3_nt: TGCGCCAGCAGCCACAACAAGAATGTTTTAGGGCCGAACTCCTACGAGCAGTACTTC
cdr3_aa: CASSHNKNVLGPNSYEQYF

cdr3_length: 15
clone_size: NA
v_call: TRBV24-1
d_call: NA
j_call: TRBJ1-5
cdr3_nt: TGTGCCACCAGTGACCCCCGACAGGCCGGGGAGCCCCAGCATTTT
cdr3_aa: CATSDPRQAGEPQHF

cdr3_length: 13
clone_size: few
v_call: TRBV2
d_call: NA
j_call: TRBJ2-1
cdr3_nt: TGTGCCAGCAGTGGGGGACTCCCCCTCGAGCAGTTCTTC
cdr3_aa: CASSGGLPLEQFF